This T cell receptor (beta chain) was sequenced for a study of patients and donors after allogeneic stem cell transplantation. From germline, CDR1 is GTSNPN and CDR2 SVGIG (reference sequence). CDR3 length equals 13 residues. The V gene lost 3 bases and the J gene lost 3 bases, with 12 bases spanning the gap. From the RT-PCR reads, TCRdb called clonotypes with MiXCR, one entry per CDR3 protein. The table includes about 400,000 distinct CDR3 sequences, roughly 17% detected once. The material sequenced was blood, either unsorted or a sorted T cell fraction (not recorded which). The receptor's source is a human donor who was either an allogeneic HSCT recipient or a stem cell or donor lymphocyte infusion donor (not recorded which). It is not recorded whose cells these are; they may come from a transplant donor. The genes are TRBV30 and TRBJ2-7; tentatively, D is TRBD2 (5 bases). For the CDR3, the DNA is TGTGCCTGGAGCCCCGGGGATTACTACGAGCAGTACTTC. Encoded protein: CAWSPGDYYEQYF.